One and the same sample provided the 19 T cell receptor beta chains below, sequenced in a study of cytomegalovirus exposure and HLA in healthy donors. Clones were read by immunoSEQ multiplex PCR, and TCRdb kept only the in-frame ones, dropping some. The sample holds 200,000 to 250,000 clones, around 90% seen once. The sample was PBMCs. These receptors were taken from a woman between 18 and 30 years old in good health and CMV-seronegative.

The chain is built from TRBV19 and TRBJ2-2; possibly TRBD1 for D (5 bases). Trimming removed 8 bases from V and 5 bases from J, with 12 bases in between. The CDR3 loop spans 13 amino acids. The germline V gene has CDR1 LNHDA and CDR2 SQIVND (reference sequence). The CDR3 DNA sequence: TGTGCCAGTGGTCAGGGTTCGACCGGGGAGCTGTTTTTT. Amino acids: CASGQGSTGELFF.

J is TRBJ1-4 and V is TRBV30; the D gene is possibly TRBD1 (6 bases). V dropped 0 bases and J dropped 4 bases, with 15 bases sitting between them. The germline gives CDR1 GTSNPN, CDR2 SVGIG (reference sequence). The CDR3 runs 16 residues. The CDR3 is CAWSVLGAGLNEKLFF. In DNA, the CDR3 is TGTGCCTGGAGTGTACTGGGGGCAGGACTTAATGAAAAACTGTTTTTT. The complete variable domain, with remaining parts taken from reference TRBV30 and TRBJ1-4, reads SQTIHQWPATLVQPVGSPLSLECTVEGTSNPNLYWYRQAAGRGLQLLFYSVGIGQISSEVPQNLSASRPQDRQFILSSKKLLLSDSGFYLCAWSVLGAGLNEKLFFGSGTQLSVL.

In DNA form, the CDR3 reads TGTGCCAGCAGTCTGGGACAGGGTCGACAGCCCCAGCATTTT. This codes for CASSLGQGRQPQHF. The rearrangement uses TRBV27 and TRBJ1-5, with 9 bases matching TRBD1. The CDR3 loop spans 14 amino acids. The J segment lost 7 bases and the V segment lost 5 bases, leaving 6 bases of the junction unmatched. CDR1 and CDR2 from the germline V gene are MNHEY and SMNVEV (reference sequence).

This chain connects TRBV27 to TRBJ2-5, with a tentative D call TRBD2 (6 bases). Trimming shortened V by 8 bases and J by 1 base, and 14 bases separated the two germline ends. This CDR3 is 14 amino acids long. Germline V gene sequence: CDR1 MNHEY, CDR2 SMNVEV (reference sequence). The CDR3 here is CASGPWRGQETQYF. The DNA for the CDR3 is TGTGCCAGCGGGCCCTGGCGGGGCCAAGAGACCCAGTACTTC.

The chain links TRBV10-3 to TRBJ1-4; tentative D call: TRBD1 (5 bases). The CDR3 is made up of 14 amino acids. The ends were cut back, 10 bases at V and 0 bases at J, with 12 bases in the middle. Germline CDR1 and CDR2: ENHRY and SYGVKD. The CDR3 DNA follows: TGTGCCAGCAAAGACAGCGCAACTAATGAAAAACTGTTTTTT. Translating it yields CASKDSATNEKLFF.

The genes are TRBV29-1 and TRBJ2-5; D might be TRBD2 (6 bases). CDR1 is SQVTM and CDR2 is ANQGSEA in the germline V gene. This CDR3 region has 18 residues. V lost 3 bases and J lost 1, with 24 bases in between. CDR3 residues: CSVDLAGGAGTTQETQYF. CDR3 DNA: TGCAGCGTTGATCTCGCAGGTGGGGCGGGGACCACCCAAGAGACCCAGTACTTC. Based on the CDR3 plus reference TRBV29-1 and TRBJ2-5, the full variable domain is SAVISQKPSRDICQRGTSLTIQCQVDSQVTMMFWYRQQPGQSLTLIATANQGSEATYESGFVIDKFPISRPNLTFSTLTVSNMSPEDSSIYLCSVDLAGGAGTTQETQYFGPGTRLLVL.

The chain is built from TRBV5-4 and TRBJ2-1, with 8 bases identical to TRBD1. V shed 0 bases and J 1 base; nucleotides not matched to a gene: 3. There are 16 residues in the CDR3. Germline V gene data show CDR1 as SGHNT and CDR2 as YYREEE (reference sequence). This CDR3 reads CASSLDQGASYNEQFF. The CDR3 bases are TGTGCCAGCAGCTTGGACCAGGGGGCTTCCTACAATGAGCAGTTCTTC.

The chain links TRBV4-1 to TRBJ2-3; perhaps TRBD2 as D (5 bases). The CDR3 extends over 17 amino acids. The V end was cut by 4 bases, the J end by 13 bases, with 30 bases between. CDR1 and CDR2 from the germline V gene are MGHRA and YSYEKL. CDR3: CASSPSSSPLSGPGKYF. In nucleotides, the CDR3 is TGCGCCAGCAGCCCGTCCAGCTCGCCCCTATCGGGTCCGGGGAAGTATTTT.

V is TRBV10-1 and J is TRBJ2-3; D not resolved. The V and J ends lost 4 bases and 6 bases respectively, with 17 bases between them. Germline CDR1 reads WNHNN; CDR2 reads SYGVQD (reference sequence). The CDR3 totals 15 residues. The CDR3 DNA reads as TGCGCCAGCAGTGGCCGCGGAGACCGTGGCGATACGCAGTATTTT. Translated, it gives CASSGRGDRGDTQYF.

The chain carries TRBV5-4 and TRBJ1-5; D gene ambiguous. The germline V gene has CDR1 SGHNT and CDR2 YYREEE (reference sequence). The CDR3 has 12 amino acids. Trimming left V 3 bases short and J 5 bases short, with 6 bases between. The CDR3 sequence is CASSYNDQPQHF. The CDR3 region has the DNA TGTGCCAGCAGCTATAATGATCAGCCCCAGCATTTT.

This chain connects TRBV5-1 to TRBJ1-2, with D possibly being TRBD1 (5 bases). The germline V gene encodes CDR1 SGHRS and CDR2 YFSETQ. Deletions cut 3 bases from V and 6 bases from J, with 15 bases between. This CDR3 region has 14 residues. The CDR3 DNA is TGCGCCAGCAGCTCCGTTGGCCCAGGGAATGGCTACACCTTC. Translating gives CASSSVGPGNGYTF. The full variable domain, rest sourced from reference TRBV5-1 and TRBJ1-2, is KAGVTQTPRYLIKTRGQQVTLSCSPISGHRSVSWYQQTPGQGLQFLFEYFSETQRNKGNFPGRFSGRQFSNSRSEMNVSTLELGDSALYLCASSSVGPGNGYTFGSGTRLTVV.

The rearrangement joins TRBV5-1 to TRBJ2-3, with 7 bases fitting TRBD2. The CDR3 sequence is 15 residues long. Germline CDR1 reads SGHRS; CDR2 reads YFSETQ. The junction had 6 bases not matched to a gene; V was cut back by 5 bases and J by 0 bases. Here the CDR3 reads CASSLPGGSTDTQYF. CDR3 nucleotide sequence: TGCGCCAGCAGTCTTCCCGGGGGGAGCACAGATACGCAGTATTTT.

The V and J genes are TRBV5-6 and TRBJ1-1; D remains ambiguous. Germline loops: CDR1 SGHDT, CDR2 YYEEEE. Trimming took 2 bases from V and 0 from J, leaving 11 bases between them. The CDR3 extends over 15 amino acids. CDR3 DNA: TGTGCCAGCAGCTTTACTAGGGATATGAACACTGAAGCTTTCTTT. It translates to CASSFTRDMNTEAFF. Supplemented by reference TRBV5-6 and TRBJ1-1, the full variable domain reads DAGVTQSPTHLIKTRGQQVTLRCSPKSGHDTVSWYQQALGQGPQFIFQYYEEEERQRGNFPDRFSGHQFPNYSSELNVNALLLGDSALYLCASSFTRDMNTEAFFGQGTRLTVV.

The CDR3 loop reads CASSFDRGLGYTF. The CDR3 DNA follows: TGTGCCAGCAGTTTTGACAGGGGGCTCGGCTACACCTTC. This sequence joins TRBV28 and TRBJ1-2; 10 positions agree with TRBD1. V lost 3 bases and J lost 8; bases outside the gene matches: 3. Germline values: CDR1 MDHEN, CDR2 SYDVKM. This CDR3 is 13 amino acids long.

CDR3 amino acids: CASSDSASGSGTQYF. CDR3 bases: TGTGCCAGCAGTGACTCTGCTAGCGGGAGTGGTACGCAGTATTTT. This chain links TRBV6-4 with TRBJ2-3, with TRBD2 identical over 10 bases. The CDR3 extends over 15 amino acids. Germline loops: CDR1 MRHNA, CDR2 SNTAGT. With 0 bases clipped from V and 8 bases from J, the junction kept 5 bases outside the gene matches.

The chain joins TRBV28 to TRBJ1-1; TRBD1 aligns across 9 bases. Trimming took 4 bases from V and 3 from J; bases not matched to a gene: 6. The CDR3 extends over 15 amino acids. Germline V gene lookup returns CDR1 MDHEN and CDR2 SYDVKM. This CDR3 is CASSSNRGLDTEAFF. The DNA for the CDR3 is TGTGCCAGCAGTTCAAACAGGGGGCTGGACACTGAAGCTTTCTTT.

The rearrangement joins TRBV6-5 to TRBJ1-5, with D hard to call. Germline CDR1 and CDR2: MNHEY and SVGAGI. The CDR3 runs 13 residues. V was shortened by 5 bases and J by 6 bases, with 11 bases between the two germline ends. The CDR3 bases are TGTGCCAGCAGTCAAAGGGAGGGTCAGCCCCAGCATTTT. Translated, it gives CASSQREGQPQHF.

The genes are TRBV7-8 and TRBJ2-5; D possibly corresponds to TRBD1 (6 bases). CDR1 and CDR2 (germline): SGHVS, FQNEAQ. This CDR3 has 14 amino acids. Trimming took 2 bases from V and 5 from J, leaving 12 bases between them. The CDR3 loop is CASSLLQGAETQYF. The CDR3 DNA follows: TGTGCCAGCAGCTTACTACAGGGAGCCGAGACCCAGTACTTC.

As to this clone: The germline gene is not matched at one end of the junction; a read error may be the cause. The rearrangement links TRBV18 to TRBJ1-5; 12 nucleotides match TRBD1. The germline V gene has CDR1 KGHSH and CDR2 LQKENI. The CDR3 has 20 amino acids. The CDR3 sequence is CASSPRVPGQGANLGQPQHF. Here the CDR3 DNA reads TGTGCCAGCTCCCCACGAGTGCCGGGACAGGGGGCGAATTTGGGTCAGCCCCAGCATTTT.